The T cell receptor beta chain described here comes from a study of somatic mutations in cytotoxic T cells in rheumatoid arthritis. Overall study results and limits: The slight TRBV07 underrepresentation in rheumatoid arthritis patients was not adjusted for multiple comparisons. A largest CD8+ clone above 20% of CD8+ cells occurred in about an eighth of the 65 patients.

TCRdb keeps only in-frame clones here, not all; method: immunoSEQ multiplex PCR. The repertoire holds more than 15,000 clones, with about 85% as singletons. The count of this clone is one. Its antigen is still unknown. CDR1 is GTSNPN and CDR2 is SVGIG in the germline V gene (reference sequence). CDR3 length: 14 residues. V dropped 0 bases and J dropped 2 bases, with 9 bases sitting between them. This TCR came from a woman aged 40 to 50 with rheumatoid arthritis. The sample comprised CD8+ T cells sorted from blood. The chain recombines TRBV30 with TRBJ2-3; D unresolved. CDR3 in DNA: TGTGCCTGGAGTGTCGTCGCGATCACAGATACGCAGTATTTT. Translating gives CAWSVVAITDTQYF.